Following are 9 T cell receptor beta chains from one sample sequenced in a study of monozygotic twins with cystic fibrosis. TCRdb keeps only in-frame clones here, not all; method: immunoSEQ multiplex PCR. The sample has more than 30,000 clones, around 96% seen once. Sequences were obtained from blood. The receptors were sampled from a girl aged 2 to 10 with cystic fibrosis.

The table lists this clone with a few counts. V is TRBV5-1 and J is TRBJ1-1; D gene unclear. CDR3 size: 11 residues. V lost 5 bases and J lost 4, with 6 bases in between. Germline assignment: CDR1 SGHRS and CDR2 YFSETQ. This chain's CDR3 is CASREATEAFF. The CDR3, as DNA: TGCGCCAGCAGGGAGGCCACTGAAGCTTTCTTT.

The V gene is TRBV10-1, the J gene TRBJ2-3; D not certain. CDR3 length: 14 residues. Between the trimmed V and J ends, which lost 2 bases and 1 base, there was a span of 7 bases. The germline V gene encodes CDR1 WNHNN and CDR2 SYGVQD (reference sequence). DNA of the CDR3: TGCGCCAGCAGTGAGGGTCAGGGCACAGATACGCAGTATTTT. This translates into CASSEGQGTDTQYF.

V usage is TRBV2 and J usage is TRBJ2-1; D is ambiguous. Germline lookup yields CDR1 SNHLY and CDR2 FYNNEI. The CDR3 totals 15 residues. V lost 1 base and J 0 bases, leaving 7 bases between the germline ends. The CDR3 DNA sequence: TGTGCCAGCAGTGAAGTGGTAGTCTCCTACAATGAGCAGTTCTTC. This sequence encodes CASSEVVVSYNEQFF.

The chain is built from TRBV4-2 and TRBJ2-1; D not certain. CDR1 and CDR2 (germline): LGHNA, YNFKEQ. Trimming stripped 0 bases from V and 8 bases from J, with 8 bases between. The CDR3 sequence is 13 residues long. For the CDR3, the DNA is TGTGCCAGCAGCCAAGATCGGGTAGATGAGCAGTTCTTC. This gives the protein CASSQDRVDEQFF.

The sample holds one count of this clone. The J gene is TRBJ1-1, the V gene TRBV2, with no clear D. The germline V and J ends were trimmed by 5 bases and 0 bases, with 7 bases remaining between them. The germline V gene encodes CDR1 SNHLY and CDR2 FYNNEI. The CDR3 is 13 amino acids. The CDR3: CASSQELNTEAFF. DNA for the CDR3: TGTGCCAGCAGTCAGGAACTGAACACTGAAGCTTTCTTT.

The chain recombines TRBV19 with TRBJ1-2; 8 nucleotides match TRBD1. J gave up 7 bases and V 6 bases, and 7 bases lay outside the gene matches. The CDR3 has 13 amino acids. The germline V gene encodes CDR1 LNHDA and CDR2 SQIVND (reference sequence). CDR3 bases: TGTGCCAGTAGCCCGGACAGGGAGGGTGGCTACACCTTC. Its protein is CASSPDREGGYTF.

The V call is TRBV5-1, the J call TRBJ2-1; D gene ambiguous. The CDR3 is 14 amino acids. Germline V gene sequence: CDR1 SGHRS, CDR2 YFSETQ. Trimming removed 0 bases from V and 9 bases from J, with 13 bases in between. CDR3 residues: CASSLGAQRVEQFF. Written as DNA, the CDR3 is TGCGCCAGCAGCTTGGGGGCACAAAGGGTTGAGCAGTTCTTC. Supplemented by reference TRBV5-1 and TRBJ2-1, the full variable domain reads KAGVTQTPRYLIKTRGQQVTLSCSPISGHRSVSWYQQTPGQGLQFLFEYFSETQRNKGNFPGRFSGRQFSNSRSEMNVSTLELGDSALYLCASSLGAQRVEQFFGPGTRLTVL.

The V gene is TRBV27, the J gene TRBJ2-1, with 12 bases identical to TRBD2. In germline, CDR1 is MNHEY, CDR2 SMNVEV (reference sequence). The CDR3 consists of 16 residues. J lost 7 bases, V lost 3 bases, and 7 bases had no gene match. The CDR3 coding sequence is TGTGCCAGCAGTTTTCCTCCGGGACTAGCGGGTAATGAGCAGTTCTTC. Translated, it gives CASSFPPGLAGNEQFF.

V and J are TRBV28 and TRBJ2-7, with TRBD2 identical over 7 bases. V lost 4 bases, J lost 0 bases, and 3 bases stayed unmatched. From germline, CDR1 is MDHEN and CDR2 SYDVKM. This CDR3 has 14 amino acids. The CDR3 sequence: CASSWPGGSYEQYF. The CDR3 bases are TGTGCCAGCAGTTGGCCGGGGGGCTCCTACGAGCAGTACTTC.